This T cell receptor (beta chain) was captured by sequencing in a study of cytomegalovirus exposure and HLA in healthy donors. General study points: Exclusion as indistinguishable affected some V segments, including TRBV6-2 and TRBV6-3. Segments of the TCR beta V type were, in most cases, productive about 90% or about 30% of the time in an earlier analysis. In vitro confirmation showed a few CMV-associated chains to be CMV antigen specific.

The study ran its PCR with 60 Vbeta and 13 Jbeta primers. Original methodology: About 12 million shared chains were among the 80 million or so unique TCR beta chains that a later analysis counted. Data came from immunoSEQ multiplex PCR; TCRdb stores just in-frame clones and leaves some out. V and J calls and clone size follow that table, whereas D and trimming were derived from the DNA. The data hold 180,000 or so clones, with 65% to 85% observed a single time. Regarding this clone: The antigen is undetermined.

The CDR3 is 14 amino acids. V gave up 3 bases and J gave up 9 bases, with 15 bases separating them. The germline V gene encodes CDR1 SGHTA and CDR2 FQGTGA. Sample: PBMCs. This chain connects TRBV7-3 to TRBJ2-1, with a tentative D call TRBD2 (5 bases). This sequence originates from a boy aged 2 to 10 in good health and CMV-seronegative. The CDR3, as DNA: TGTGCCAGCAGCTTGCGGACTGAATCGGTTGAGCAGTTCTTC. Translation: CASSLRTESVEQFF.